The text below deals with one T cell receptor (beta chain). These data come from a study of monozygotic twins with inflammatory bowel disease. UMIs with a 6-nucleotide sample barcode were added by template switching. For each CDR3 protein, TCRdb gives one entry from its re-call of the 5' RACE reads, without DNA. The sample is made up of about 300,000 distinct CDR3 sequences, and the top ten hold 5% to 6% of it. From germline, CDR1 is SGHVS and CDR2 FNYEAQ. This CDR3 is built from 15 residues. This chain joins TRBV7-6 and TRBJ2-1; with no DNA, the TCRdb D assignment of TRBD2 cannot be verified. The sequencing sample was made of blood. The sequence was collected from a human donor with ulcerative colitis or Crohn's disease, or a healthy co-twin of an affected twin (not recorded which). CDR3 sequence reads: CASSRTGTSSSEQFF.